This TCR beta chain was identified during a study of blood T cells in healthy people across ages. Findings and limits, study-wide: Higher diversity and more naive CD4+ cells were features of long-lived donors, compared to aged donors. Researchers report that TCR beta diversity correlated strongly with naive T cell percentage.

The CDR3 is made up of 13 amino acids. The ends lost 6 bases at V and 11 bases at J; junction bases unmatched: 10. It was with a sample-barcoded 5' primer and a J-beta primer mix that a second PCR of roughly 6 to 12 cycles was run. TCRdb re-called the 5' RACE reads with MiXCR, one entry per CDR3 protein. The profile shows roughly 2 million distinct CDR3 sequences, 49% of them singletons. Comment on this clonotype: As yet, its antigen is unknown.

The chain uses TRBV12-3 or TRBV12-4 and TRBJ2-5; 9 bases align to TRBD2. This TCR was recovered from a woman in her thirties or forties in good health. The source material was blood. The CDR3 loop reads CASRTSSGGEQYF. CDR3 nucleotides: TGTGCCAGCAGGACGAGTAGCGGGGGTGAGCAGTACTTC.